This T cell receptor (beta chain) was sequenced during a study of CD8 T cells in seronegative destructive rheumatoid arthritis (dated by TCRdb to 2018 to 2020). A note on the overall study: At the time of sampling, biological drugs were being given to seven out of the eight CND-RA patients. The study compared peripheral CD8+ TCRbeta repertoires from patients with CCP-negative destructive rheumatoid arthritis (CND-RA) against repertoires from newly diagnosed seropositive RA, seronegative RA and healthy controls. Rather than undergoing new sequencing, the seropositive RA, seronegative RA and healthy control comparison cohorts were drawn from an earlier published TCRbeta dataset. Paper-wide results and their limitations: After adjusting for age, CND-RA patients appeared to have less diverse, more clonal CD8+ TCRbeta repertoires than other RA subtypes. In the absence of diagnostic samples, TCR repertoire differences may be partly attributable to poor disease control over the years rather than being present at onset. The study acknowledged the small size of the CND-RA cohort as a limitation. A distinct set of enriched public clonotypes appeared to be present in CND-RA patients, and the authors interpreted this finding as support for a separate disease subset. Compared with controls and other RA subtypes, CND-RA repertoires contained more CMV-reactive and fewer influenza A-reactive CD8+ TCRbeta sequences. Across the roughly 100,000 clonotypes tested, no public clonotype enrichment survived Benjamini-Hochberg correction.

Following the manufacturer's instructions, genomic DNA from CD8+ cells served as the input for TCRbeta sequencing. The immunoSEQ assay was used for TCRbeta sequencing, which was carried out at a genomics technology centre in Finland. As for how the authors treated the data: Clonotype tables generated by the immunoSEQ preprocessing pipeline were converted into VDJtools format, and non-productive clonotypes were filtered out. Samples with fewer than 10,000 reads were excluded, the remaining samples were subsampled to 10,000 reads, and most of the eight CND-RA samples met this threshold. Shannon-Wiener, Simpson and clonality indices were calculated with the VDJtools CalcDiversityStats function on data subsampled to 10,000 reads. Non-singleton TCRbeta clonotypes were hard-matched, with no mismatches allowed, against VDJdb to infer antigen specificity. CDR3 sequences that differed by one amino acid (Hamming distance 1) were grouped together into clusters with potentially shared antigen targets. After groups were resampled to six samples, public clonotypes were tested for group enrichment with one-sided Fisher's exact tests, and this procedure was repeated ten times. Entries here come from immuneACCESS through TCRdb and include only in-frame sequences with V and J called. Some clones fail to appear in such tables; in the studies checked, an unresolved V gene covers under half of the shortfall, and the cause of the remainder is unknown. V, J and clone size derive from that table, while D and trimming were established from the DNA sequence. The sample includes 13,000 or so clones, with around four fifths observed a single time. Together, the top ten hold roughly 29% of the sample.

Spanning cysteine to phenylalanine, the CDR3 consists of 18 amino acids. The kept DNA is CDR3 alone, 54 bases in frame from the first base. CDR1 SEHNR and CDR2 FQNEAQ were looked up in the germline V gene (reference sequence). About this clone: Its target antigen remains unknown. Base-call qualities are not available, and no considerably larger clone is one nucleotide away.

The CND-RA patients tested negative on the clinical CCP2 antibody test, and joint destruction in these patients kept progressing despite active therapy. All CND-RA patients were characterized by typical joint destruction in wrists and ankles and by failure of conventional anti-rheumatic therapy. CND-RA patients were sampled after long disease histories, spanning decades in several cases, rather than at diagnosis. Around 50 millilitres of EDTA-anticoagulated peripheral blood were collected from each patient. Peripheral blood mononuclear cells were isolated by Ficoll-Paque PLUS density gradient separation. AutoMACS magnetic bead positive selection was used to isolate CD8+ cells from fresh or cryopreserved PBMCs, and flow cytometry was used to check purity. Nucleospin Tissue or Tissue XS kits were used to extract genomic DNA, which was then quantified on a Qubit 2.0 fluorometer.

The source of this sequence is a woman aged 30 to 49 with seronegative destructive rheumatoid arthritis. The chain couples TRBV7-9 to TRBJ2-5; 15 junctional bases match TRBD2. The J call is uncertain, as TRBJ2-7 better fits the DNA end. Material: CD8+ T cells from blood. This receptor has the CDR3 CASSPGTSGGPRSYEQYF. The nucleotide sequence reads as follows: TGTGCCAGCAGCCCCGGGACTAGCGGGGGGCCCCGCTCCTACGAGCAGTACTTC.